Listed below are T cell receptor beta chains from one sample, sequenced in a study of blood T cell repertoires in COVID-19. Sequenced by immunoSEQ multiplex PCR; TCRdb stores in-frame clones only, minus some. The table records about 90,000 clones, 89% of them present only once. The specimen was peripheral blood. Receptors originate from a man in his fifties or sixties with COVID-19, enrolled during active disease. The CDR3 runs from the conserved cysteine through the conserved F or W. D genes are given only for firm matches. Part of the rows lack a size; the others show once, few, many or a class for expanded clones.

CDR3nt: TGTGCCAGCAGCCAAGATAGAGCCCTGGACAGGGGCGAAGAGACCCAGTACTTC
CDR3aa: CASSQDRALDRGEETQYF
v_gene: TRBV3-1/TRBV3-2
j_gene: TRBJ2-5
abundance: NA
d_gene: TRBD1

CDR3nt: TGTGCCAGCAGCTATTCACCGGGACAGGGGCCCGGGGAGCTGTTTTTT
CDR3aa: CASSYSPGQGPGELFF
v_gene: TRBV5-6
j_gene: TRBJ2-2
abundance: NA
d_gene: TRBD1

CDR3nt: TGTGCCAGCCCACCAGATGGGCACCCAACTAATGAAAAACTGTTTTTT
CDR3aa: CASPPDGHPTNEKLFF
v_gene: TRBV5-8
j_gene: TRBJ1-4
abundance: NA
d_gene: NA

CDR3nt: TGCGCCAGCAGCTCGGACAGGGGACCCTTCTCCTATAATTCACCCCTCCACTTT
CDR3aa: CASSSDRGPFSYNSPLHF
v_gene: TRBV5-1
j_gene: TRBJ1-6
abundance: few
d_gene: TRBD1

CDR3nt: TGTGCCAGCAGAGAGACAGGGGAGGGCTACAATGAGCAGTTCTTC
CDR3aa: CASRETGEGYNEQFF
v_gene: TRBV2
j_gene: TRBJ2-1
abundance: NA
d_gene: NA

CDR3nt: TGTGCCACCAGTGATGAGACGAACACCGGGGAGCTGTTTTTT
CDR3aa: CATSDETNTGELFF
v_gene: TRBV24-1
j_gene: TRBJ2-2
abundance: NA
d_gene: NA

CDR3nt: TGTGCCAGCAGCCCTTGGACTAGCGGAACCTACGAGCAGTACTTC
CDR3aa: CASSPWTSGTYEQYF
v_gene: TRBV9
j_gene: TRBJ2-7
abundance: NA
d_gene: TRBD2

CDR3nt: TGTGCCAGCAGTCCAAGACAGAGCTCCTATAATTCACCCCTCCACTTT
CDR3aa: CASSPRQSSYNSPLHF
v_gene: TRBV6-6
j_gene: TRBJ1-6
abundance: NA
d_gene: NA

CDR3nt: TGTGCCAGCAGCTTAGCGCAACAGGGGCCTGGAAACACCATATATTTT
CDR3aa: CASSLAQQGPGNTIYF
v_gene: TRBV7-6
j_gene: TRBJ1-3
abundance: NA
d_gene: TRBD1

CDR3nt: TGTGCCAGCCAACCTTGGAGGGGCTACGAGCAGTACTTC
CDR3aa: CASQPWRGYEQYF
v_gene: TRBV12-3/TRBV12-4
j_gene: TRBJ2-7
abundance: NA
d_gene: NA

CDR3nt: TGTGCCAGCAGTTACACCAGGGATCAGCCCCAGCATTTT
CDR3aa: CASSYTRDQPQHF
v_gene: TRBV6-5
j_gene: TRBJ1-5
abundance: NA
d_gene: NA

CDR3nt: TGTGCCAGCAGCCAATGGGTGGATTGGGGGGAAAGAAAGGAAAAACTGTTTTTT
CDR3aa: CASSQWVDWGERKEKLFF
v_gene: TRBV4-2
j_gene: TRBJ1-4
abundance: NA
d_gene: NA

CDR3nt: TGTGCCAGCTCACTTGACTCCGACCCATACTATGGCTACACCTTC
CDR3aa: CASSLDSDPYYGYTF
v_gene: TRBV18
j_gene: TRBJ1-2
abundance: NA
d_gene: NA

CDR3nt: TGTGCCAGCAGCTTAGGTCCGACAGGGGGCACCGGGGAGCTGTTTTTT
CDR3aa: CASSLGPTGGTGELFF
v_gene: TRBV5-4
j_gene: TRBJ2-2
abundance: NA
d_gene: TRBD1

CDR3nt: TGTGCCAGCAGCTTTCATCCGACAGGGGGCGTCACTGAAGCTTTCTTT
CDR3aa: CASSFHPTGGVTEAFF
v_gene: TRBV11-1
j_gene: TRBJ1-1
abundance: once
d_gene: TRBD1

CDR3nt: TGTGCCAGCCGGCCGGGGGGGAGCACCGGGGAGCTGTTTTTT
CDR3aa: CASRPGGSTGELFF
v_gene: TRBV27
j_gene: TRBJ2-2
abundance: NA
d_gene: TRBD2

CDR3nt: TGTGCCAGCAGCGTAGTCAGGGAATACAACGGTTGGCCCCTCCACTTT
CDR3aa: CASSVVREYNGWPLHF
v_gene: TRBV9
j_gene: TRBJ1-6
abundance: NA
d_gene: NA

CDR3nt: TGCGCCAGCAGCCCAGCTAGCGGGGTAACAGATACGCAGTATTTT
CDR3aa: CASSPASGVTDTQYF
v_gene: TRBV5-1
j_gene: TRBJ2-3
abundance: NA
d_gene: TRBD2

CDR3nt: TGTGCCAGCAGAACCACTTTTCAGGCCTACGAGCAGTACTTC
CDR3aa: CASRTTFQAYEQYF
v_gene: TRBV28
j_gene: TRBJ2-7
abundance: NA
d_gene: NA

CDR3nt: TGTGCCAGCAGTTTACGGTATGGCTACACCTTC
CDR3aa: CASSLRYGYTF
v_gene: TRBV12-3/TRBV12-4
j_gene: TRBJ1-2
abundance: NA
d_gene: NA

CDR3nt: TGTGCCAGTGGTCTAACCGGTGAAGCTTTCTTT
CDR3aa: CASGLTGEAFF
v_gene: TRBV19
j_gene: TRBJ1-1
abundance: NA
d_gene: NA

CDR3nt: TGTGCCAGCAGTCTGCGCAGGGAAACCTCCTATAATTCACCCCTCCACTTT
CDR3aa: CASSLRRETSYNSPLHF
v_gene: TRBV6-6
j_gene: TRBJ1-6
abundance: NA
d_gene: NA

CDR3nt: TGTGCCAGCAGCTTAGAAGCGGGGGGCCCAGGCAATGAGCAGTTCTTC
CDR3aa: CASSLEAGGPGNEQFF
v_gene: TRBV7-2
j_gene: TRBJ2-1
abundance: NA
d_gene: TRBD2

CDR3nt: TGCGCCAGCAGCTTGGACAGGGTAAATGGCTACACCTTC
CDR3aa: CASSLDRVNGYTF
v_gene: TRBV5-1
j_gene: TRBJ1-2
abundance: NA
d_gene: NA

CDR3nt: TGCGCCAGCAGCTTATACAGGGTTTCAGGCTCCTACGAGCAGTACTTC
CDR3aa: CASSLYRVSGSYEQYF
v_gene: TRBV5-1
j_gene: TRBJ2-7
abundance: NA
d_gene: NA

CDR3nt: TGTGCCAGCAGCTTTCCCAGCGGGGGGGGGAATGAGCAGTTCTTC
CDR3aa: CASSFPSGGGNEQFF
v_gene: TRBV11-2
j_gene: TRBJ2-1
abundance: NA
d_gene: TRBD2

CDR3nt: TGTGCCAGCAGTTTCCAGACAGGGTACACCGGGGAGCTGTTTTTT
CDR3aa: CASSFQTGYTGELFF
v_gene: TRBV2
j_gene: TRBJ2-2
abundance: NA
d_gene: TRBD1

CDR3nt: TGCAGCGTTGAAGAAAGGGGTTTTGGTGAAAAACTGTTTTTT
CDR3aa: CSVEERGFGEKLFF
v_gene: TRBV29-1
j_gene: TRBJ1-4
abundance: NA
d_gene: NA

CDR3nt: TGTGCCAGTAGAGGCGGGTGGTCCCAAGAGACCCAGTACTTC
CDR3aa: CASRGGWSQETQYF
v_gene: TRBV19
j_gene: TRBJ2-5
abundance: NA
d_gene: NA

CDR3nt: TGTGCCAGCAGCCCTAATCGGAGGGATGGCTACACCTTC
CDR3aa: CASSPNRRDGYTF
v_gene: TRBV7-2
j_gene: TRBJ1-2
abundance: once
d_gene: NA

CDR3nt: TGTGCCAGCAGCGGACCCTCGGGGTACACTGAAGCTTTCTTT
CDR3aa: CASSGPSGYTEAFF
v_gene: TRBV9
j_gene: TRBJ1-1
abundance: NA
d_gene: NA

CDR3nt: TGTGCCAGCAGCCAAGATTCCATTAAGGGGCGGCACTCTGGAAACACCATATATTTT
CDR3aa: CASSQDSIKGRHSGNTIYF
v_gene: TRBV3-1/TRBV3-2
j_gene: TRBJ1-3
abundance: NA
d_gene: NA

CDR3nt: TGTGCCAGCAGCAAGGGAGCGGGGGGCCCCTCCTACAATGAGCAGTTCTTC
CDR3aa: CASSKGAGGPSYNEQFF
v_gene: TRBV7-9
j_gene: TRBJ2-1
abundance: NA
d_gene: TRBD2

CDR3nt: TGTGCCTGGAGTGTAAAGACTAGCGGGGGTTGGGAGACCCAGTACTTC
CDR3aa: CAWSVKTSGGWETQYF
v_gene: TRBV30
j_gene: TRBJ2-5
abundance: NA
d_gene: TRBD2

CDR3nt: TGCGCCAGCAGCGAAGCGGGACAGGGAACGCTGTCACCCCTCCACTTT
CDR3aa: CASSEAGQGTLSPLHF
v_gene: TRBV5-1
j_gene: TRBJ1-6
abundance: NA
d_gene: TRBD1

CDR3nt: TGCAGCGTTGATTCCGCTAGACTAGCGGGGGGCACAGATACGCAGTATTTT
CDR3aa: CSVDSARLAGGTDTQYF
v_gene: TRBV29-1
j_gene: TRBJ2-3
abundance: NA
d_gene: TRBD2

CDR3nt: TGTGCCAGTAGTATGATGCCCGAAAAGCTGGAGACCCAGTACTTC
CDR3aa: CASSMMPEKLETQYF
v_gene: TRBV19
j_gene: TRBJ2-5
abundance: once
d_gene: NA

CDR3nt: TGCGCCAGCAGCAGGGGCGACTCCTACGAGCAGTACTTC
CDR3aa: CASSRGDSYEQYF
v_gene: TRBV5-1
j_gene: TRBJ2-7
abundance: few
d_gene: NA

CDR3nt: TGTGCCAGCAGTTTAGTTGGCAGGGGGCAATCACCCCTCCACTTT
CDR3aa: CASSLVGRGQSPLHF
v_gene: TRBV28
j_gene: TRBJ1-6
abundance: NA
d_gene: TRBD1

CDR3nt: TGTGCCAGTAGACCGACCGGGACAGGGGGATTTAACCAGCCCCAGCATTTT
CDR3aa: CASRPTGTGGFNQPQHF
v_gene: TRBV19
j_gene: TRBJ1-5
abundance: NA
d_gene: TRBD1

CDR3nt: TGTGCCAGCAGCCCAGAGACAGGGTACTACGAGCAGTACTTC
CDR3aa: CASSPETGYYEQYF
v_gene: TRBV7-8
j_gene: TRBJ2-7
abundance: NA
d_gene: TRBD1

CDR3nt: TGTGCCAGCACCAGATTAGACAGGGGCAATGAAGCTTTCTTT
CDR3aa: CASTRLDRGNEAFF
v_gene: TRBV6-5
j_gene: TRBJ1-1
abundance: NA
d_gene: TRBD1

CDR3nt: TGCGCCAGCAGCTTAGGAAGGACAGACTATGGCTACACCTTC
CDR3aa: CASSLGRTDYGYTF
v_gene: TRBV5-1
j_gene: TRBJ1-2
abundance: NA
d_gene: NA

CDR3nt: TGTGCCAGCAGCAAATTCAGGGATTTTTTCTGGGATCAGCCCCAGCATTTT
CDR3aa: CASSKFRDFFWDQPQHF
v_gene: TRBV21-1
j_gene: TRBJ1-5
abundance: NA
d_gene: NA

CDR3nt: TGTGCCAGCAGTTACTTGCCCGGAAACACCATATATTTT
CDR3aa: CASSYLPGNTIYF
v_gene: TRBV27
j_gene: TRBJ1-3
abundance: NA
d_gene: NA

CDR3nt: TGCGCCAGCAGCCCCGACAGAATGAGGACCTACGAGCAGTACTTC
CDR3aa: CASSPDRMRTYEQYF
v_gene: TRBV5-1
j_gene: TRBJ2-7
abundance: NA
d_gene: NA

CDR3nt: TGTGCCAGCACCCCTGGGGGGGACCACACAGATACGCAGTATTTT
CDR3aa: CASTPGGDHTDTQYF
v_gene: TRBV5-5
j_gene: TRBJ2-3
abundance: NA
d_gene: TRBD2

CDR3nt: TGTGCCACCAGAGGAGGCGGTGAAGCTTTCTTT
CDR3aa: CATRGGGEAFF
v_gene: TRBV24-1
j_gene: TRBJ1-1
abundance: NA
d_gene: NA

CDR3nt: TGTGCCAGCCCCCTGGGGGAGGGTAATGAAAAACTGTTTTTT
CDR3aa: CASPLGEGNEKLFF
v_gene: TRBV27
j_gene: TRBJ1-4
abundance: once
d_gene: NA

CDR3nt: TGTGCCAGCAGTGAGGGCCTGATCTCTGGGGCCAACGTCCTGACTTTC
CDR3aa: CASSEGLISGANVLTF
v_gene: TRBV25-1
j_gene: TRBJ2-6
abundance: once
d_gene: NA

CDR3nt: TGTGCCAGCAGCCGGGCAGGAGGATCTGGAAACACCATATATTTT
CDR3aa: CASSRAGGSGNTIYF
v_gene: TRBV7-2
j_gene: TRBJ1-3
abundance: NA
d_gene: NA

CDR3nt: TGTGCCAGCAGCCACGGGGGGAGGGGCACAGATACGCAGTATTTT
CDR3aa: CASSHGGRGTDTQYF
v_gene: TRBV3-1/TRBV3-2
j_gene: TRBJ2-3
abundance: NA
d_gene: TRBD2

CDR3nt: TGCGCCAGCAGCTTGGACAGGGTGTGGAATGAGCAGTTCTTC
CDR3aa: CASSLDRVWNEQFF
v_gene: TRBV5-1
j_gene: TRBJ2-1
abundance: NA
d_gene: NA

CDR3nt: TGTGCCAGCAGCTTAGGCCTGGGTCGGGGACAGCCCCTCCACTTT
CDR3aa: CASSLGLGRGQPLHF
v_gene: TRBV13
j_gene: TRBJ1-6
abundance: NA
d_gene: TRBD1

CDR3nt: TGTGCCACCAGCGACCTAGCGGGGGCCTACAATGAGCAGTTCTTC
CDR3aa: CATSDLAGAYNEQFF
v_gene: TRBV15
j_gene: TRBJ2-1
abundance: NA
d_gene: TRBD2

CDR3nt: TGCGCCAGCAGCCCCGACCCCCCGGGGACCTACGAGCAGTACTTC
CDR3aa: CASSPDPPGTYEQYF
v_gene: TRBV5-1
j_gene: TRBJ2-7
abundance: once
d_gene: NA

CDR3nt: TGTGCCTGGAGTAACAGGGTCAACACTGAAGCTTTCTTT
CDR3aa: CAWSNRVNTEAFF
v_gene: TRBV30
j_gene: TRBJ1-1
abundance: few
d_gene: NA

CDR3nt: TGTGCCAGCAGTTTGGGGACAGTGAGGTACGAGCAGTACTTC
CDR3aa: CASSLGTVRYEQYF
v_gene: TRBV28
j_gene: TRBJ2-7
abundance: NA
d_gene: TRBD1

CDR3nt: TGTGCCAGCAGGATGAGGGTCCAAGAGACCCAGTACTTC
CDR3aa: CASRMRVQETQYF
v_gene: TRBV12-3/TRBV12-4
j_gene: TRBJ2-5
abundance: NA
d_gene: NA